Below, 3 T cell receptor beta chains from the same sample are listed, as sequenced in a study of low-dose radiotherapy and immunotherapy resistance in tumors. Stated time point: after trial treatment. As to treatment: LDRT plus nivolumab, ipilimumab, low-dose cyclophosphamide and aspirin (RACIN trial). A constant-region primer paired with the V-primer adapter amplified TCRs over roughly 18 PCR cycles. Each CDR3 protein is one row after TCRdb ran MiXCR on the reads. In the table there are around 57,000 distinct CDR3 sequences, around 34% of which are singletons. Sequences were derived from PBMCs, sampled after low-dose radiotherapy plus immunotherapy. These TCRs come from a male donor with rectosigmoid adenocarcinoma.

This clonotype was counted at least ten times. The chain has TRBV20-1 and TRBJ1-5, with D unclear. From germline, CDR1 is DFQATT and CDR2 SNEGSKA (reference sequence). V shed 0 bases and J shed 4 bases, with 16 bases lying between them. CDR3 length equals 16 residues. CDR3 sequence reads: CSARDLIGGINQPQHF. The DNA of the CDR3 is TGCAGTGCTAGAGATCTTATAGGAGGGATTAATCAGCCCCAGCATTTT.

Written as DNA, the CDR3 is TGTGCCAGCAAGGCCTCAGCCAGTAACACTGAAGCTTTCTTT. This sequence encodes CASKASASNTEAFF. This chain connects TRBV2 to TRBJ1-1, with unresolved D. This CDR3 is built from 14 residues. Trimming removed 7 bases at V and 2 bases at J, with 14 bases between. CDR1 is SNHLY and CDR2 is FYNNEI in the germline V gene. The variable domain in full, with the rest retrieved from reference TRBV2 and TRBJ1-1, is EPEVTQTPSHQVTQMGQEVILRCVPISNHLYFYWYRQILGQKVEFLVSFYNNEISEKSEIFDDQFSVERPDGSNFTLKIRSTKLEDSAMYFCASKASASNTEAFFGQGTRLTVV.

Judged by abundance, this clonotype is medium-sized. V gene TRBV30 combines with J gene TRBJ2-6; a weak D match, TRBD1 (7 bases). The V gene's germline CDR1 is GTSNPN and CDR2 SVGIG (reference sequence). The V end was cut by 8 bases, the J end by 0 bases, with 17 bases between. The CDR3 is made up of 16 amino acids. In DNA, the CDR3 is TGTGCCGGAAGCCAGGGGGGTGGCTCTGGGGCCAACGTCCTGACTTTC. This sequence encodes CAGSQGGGSGANVLTF.